This TCR beta chain was recovered during a study of neurological immune-mediated disorders. General observations from the study: Expansion of TCR clones was greatest in HTLV-1-associated myelopathy and smallest in multiple sclerosis, where it fell below that of healthy controls.

The germline V gene encodes CDR1 SEHNR and CDR2 FQNEAQ (reference sequence). V was shortened by 2 bases and J by 1 base, with 5 bases between the two germline ends. The CDR3 extends over 13 amino acids. Time point noted: longitudinal time-point 3. At least ten counts were recorded for this clonotype. Its antigen is currently unknown. Via MiXCR, TCRdb re-called the 5' RACE reads, giving one row per CDR3 protein. The sample shows roughly 45,000 distinct CDR3 sequences, about 13% of them seen only once. The chain combines TRBV7-9 with TRBJ1-1; D gene uncertain. Sequencing was carried out using PBMCs. This clonotype was obtained from a man between 25 and 39 years old in good health. CDR3 in DNA: TGTGCCAGCAGCTTACGAGAGAACACTGAAGCTTTCTTT. This sequence encodes CASSLRENTEAFF.